Listed below are T cell receptor beta chains from one sample, sequenced in a study of blood T cell repertoires in COVID-19. This table comes from immunoSEQ multiplex PCR, and its TCRdb copy is limited to in-frame clones, with some not included. The sample has 450,000 to 500,000 clones; roughly nine tenths are singletons. The sequenced sample consisted of PBMCs or T cells enriched from blood (not recorded which). These receptor sequences come from a woman in her sixties who had recovered from COVID-19. CDR3s include the opening cysteine and the closing phenylalanine or tryptophan. The order of the fields is D gene, J gene, V gene, clone size, CDR3 DNA, CDR3 protein. The D gene is left open where the match is weak. Some rows have no size entry. The others give once, few or many, or a class for an expanded clone.

D gene: TRBD1
J gene: TRBJ2-6
V gene: TRBV4-1
clone size: NA
CDR3 DNA: TGCGCCAGCAGGCCCGGACAGGGATCAGGGGCCAACGTCCTGACTTTC
CDR3 protein: CASRPGQGSGANVLTF

D gene: NA
J gene: TRBJ2-3
V gene: TRBV7-9
clone size: NA
CDR3 DNA: TGTGCCAGCACGGGGGACTTTCTCACAGATACGCAGTATTTT
CDR3 protein: CASTGDFLTDTQYF

D gene: NA
J gene: TRBJ2-1
V gene: TRBV18
clone size: NA
CDR3 DNA: TGTGCCAGTTCCCCTCGACCAGGCTACAATGAGCAGTTCTTC
CDR3 protein: CASSPRPGYNEQFF

D gene: TRBD2
J gene: TRBJ2-3
V gene: TRBV10-3
clone size: NA
CDR3 DNA: TGTGCCATCGGGACTAGGGGAACAGATACGCAGTATTTT
CDR3 protein: CAIGTRGTDTQYF

D gene: NA
J gene: TRBJ2-7
V gene: TRBV19
clone size: NA
CDR3 DNA: TGTGCCAGTAGTTTACAGGGTGCCTACGAGCAGTACTTC
CDR3 protein: CASSLQGAYEQYF

D gene: TRBD1
J gene: TRBJ1-2
V gene: TRBV9
clone size: NA
CDR3 DNA: TGTGCCAGCAGCGGGGACAGTAATAACTATGGCTACACCTTC
CDR3 protein: CASSGDSNNYGYTF

D gene: NA
J gene: TRBJ2-3
V gene: TRBV11-2
clone size: NA
CDR3 DNA: TGTGCCAGCAGCCCCGACAGCTACACAGATACGCAGTATTTT
CDR3 protein: CASSPDSYTDTQYF

D gene: TRBD1
J gene: TRBJ1-2
V gene: TRBV6-5
clone size: once
CDR3 DNA: TGTGCCAGCAGTTACGGGGACAGGGAAAGTGGCTACACCTTC
CDR3 protein: CASSYGDRESGYTF

D gene: NA
J gene: TRBJ1-6
V gene: TRBV5-6
clone size: NA
CDR3 DNA: TGTGCCAGCAGCTTGGTCAGGGACTATAATTCACCCCTCCACTTT
CDR3 protein: CASSLVRDYNSPLHF

D gene: NA
J gene: TRBJ1-4
V gene: TRBV7-9
clone size: few
CDR3 DNA: TGTGCCAGCAGCTTAGGAGCCGGGGATAATGAAAAACTGTTTTTT
CDR3 protein: CASSLGAGDNEKLFF

D gene: TRBD1
J gene: TRBJ2-1
V gene: TRBV11-2
clone size: NA
CDR3 DNA: TGTGCCAGCAGCACAAGACAGGGGGCGGATGAGCAGTTCTTC
CDR3 protein: CASSTRQGADEQFF

D gene: TRBD1
J gene: TRBJ2-2
V gene: TRBV24-1
clone size: NA
CDR3 DNA: TGTGCCACCAGTGATGCCCAACAGGGGGACACCGGGGAGCTGTTTTTT
CDR3 protein: CATSDAQQGDTGELFF

D gene: TRBD1
J gene: TRBJ1-1
V gene: TRBV10-3
clone size: NA
CDR3 DNA: TGTGCCATCAGTGAGGGGACAGGGGTCGGGAGAACTGAAGCTTTCTTT
CDR3 protein: CAISEGTGVGRTEAFF

D gene: NA
J gene: TRBJ1-2
V gene: TRBV5-1
clone size: few
CDR3 DNA: TGCGCCAGCAGCTTGGAGGGGTTCCATCATGGCTACACCTTC
CDR3 protein: CASSLEGFHHGYTF

D gene: NA
J gene: TRBJ1-1
V gene: TRBV3-1/TRBV3-2
clone size: NA
CDR3 DNA: TGTGCCAGCAGGACGACAGCCAACACTGAAGCTTTCTTT
CDR3 protein: CASRTTANTEAFF

D gene: TRBD1
J gene: TRBJ2-2
V gene: TRBV9
clone size: NA
CDR3 DNA: TGTGCCAGCAGCGTAGCCACAGGGGCGGGCACCGGGGAGCTGTTTTTT
CDR3 protein: CASSVATGAGTGELFF

D gene: NA
J gene: TRBJ2-3
V gene: TRBV4-2
clone size: NA
CDR3 DNA: TGTGCCAGCAGCCCCCAAGGAGCAGATACGCAGTATTTT
CDR3 protein: CASSPQGADTQYF

D gene: TRBD1
J gene: TRBJ2-3
V gene: TRBV6-6
clone size: NA
CDR3 DNA: TGTGCCAGCAGTTACAGGGGGCAACCCTACACAGATACGCAGTATTTT
CDR3 protein: CASSYRGQPYTDTQYF

D gene: TRBD2
J gene: TRBJ2-3
V gene: TRBV24-1
clone size: once
CDR3 DNA: TGTGCCACCAGTGATTTGCGGGCTAGCGGGGGGGCCCTGGGTACGCAGTATTTT
CDR3 protein: CATSDLRASGGALGTQYF

D gene: TRBD1
J gene: TRBJ1-1
V gene: TRBV2
clone size: NA
CDR3 DNA: TGTGCCAGCATCGAACAGGGGGCAGACACTGAAGCTTTCTTT
CDR3 protein: CASIEQGADTEAFF

D gene: NA
J gene: TRBJ1-5
V gene: TRBV28
clone size: few
CDR3 DNA: TGTGCCAGCAACACTCCAAGGGGCAATCAGCGCTCCCAGCATTTT
CDR3 protein: CASNTPRGNQRSQHF

D gene: NA
J gene: TRBJ2-7
V gene: TRBV24-1
clone size: NA
CDR3 DNA: TGTGCCACCAGTGATGGACAGACCTACGAGCAGTACTTC
CDR3 protein: CATSDGQTYEQYF

D gene: NA
J gene: TRBJ1-4
V gene: TRBV10-3
clone size: NA
CDR3 DNA: TGTGCCATCAGAGAAACAGGGTCTAATGAAAAACTGTTTTTT
CDR3 protein: CAIRETGSNEKLFF

D gene: NA
J gene: TRBJ2-1
V gene: TRBV11-2
clone size: NA
CDR3 DNA: TGTGCCAGCAGCTTAGATTTTGGCAGCAATGAGCAGTTCTTC
CDR3 protein: CASSLDFGSNEQFF

D gene: NA
J gene: TRBJ1-3
V gene: TRBV7-8
clone size: NA
CDR3 DNA: TGTGCCAGCTCCCTTACAGCCTTCTCTGGAAACACCATATATTTT
CDR3 protein: CASSLTAFSGNTIYF

D gene: NA
J gene: TRBJ2-1
V gene: TRBV3-1/TRBV3-2
clone size: NA
CDR3 DNA: TGTGCCAGCAGCAATCGACAGCTCTCCTACAATGAGCAGTTCTTC
CDR3 protein: CASSNRQLSYNEQFF

D gene: TRBD1
J gene: TRBJ1-5
V gene: TRBV5-1
clone size: once
CDR3 DNA: TGCGCCAGCAGAGGACAGGGAAGCAATCAGCCCCAGCATTTT
CDR3 protein: CASRGQGSNQPQHF

D gene: NA
J gene: TRBJ1-2
V gene: TRBV6-5
clone size: NA
CDR3 DNA: TGTGCCAGCAGGTTGGACACCAACTATGGCTACACCTTC
CDR3 protein: CASRLDTNYGYTF

D gene: TRBD1
J gene: TRBJ1-1
V gene: TRBV10-2
clone size: NA
CDR3 DNA: TGCGCCAGCAGCCGACCGACAGGGAGTGGCACTGAAGCTTTCTTT
CDR3 protein: CASSRPTGSGTEAFF

D gene: NA
J gene: TRBJ1-5
V gene: TRBV11-3
clone size: NA
CDR3 DNA: TGTGCCAGCAGCTTAGGGGGAGCAAGCAATCAGCCCCAGCATTTT
CDR3 protein: CASSLGGASNQPQHF

D gene: NA
J gene: TRBJ1-4
V gene: TRBV24-1
clone size: few
CDR3 DNA: TGTGCCACCAGTGATGCCAGGGCAGAAAAACTGTTTTTT
CDR3 protein: CATSDARAEKLFF